Below, 16 T cell receptor beta chains from the same sample are listed, as sequenced in a study of T cell clones after liver transplantation. The table came from immunoSEQ multiplex PCR; TCRdb's copy has only in-frame clones and leaves some out. The table includes about 45,000 clones, around 84% detected once. Sample: CD4+ T cells from blood, taken 24 months after liver transplant. Receptor source: a human patient who received a liver transplant. Some T cells may possibly be graft donor cells.

CDR3 coding DNA: TGTGCCAGCAGTTCATCAGCAATCTCCTATAATTCACCCCTCCACTTT. Residues: CASSSSAISYNSPLHF. This chain links TRBV28 with TRBJ1-6; D remains ambiguous. CDR3 size: 16 residues. The germline CDR1 and CDR2 sequences are MDHEN and SYDVKM. The V end lost 4 bases, the J end lost 0 bases, and 10 bases lay between the germline ends.

This chain joins TRBV6-1 and TRBJ2-1; 8 nucleotides agree with TRBD1. This CDR3 comprises 16 residues. With 4 bases clipped from V and 4 bases from J, the junction kept 9 bases outside the gene matches. Germline V gene lookup returns CDR1 MNHNS and CDR2 SASEGT. The CDR3 protein is CASSGRQGNQYNEQFF. For the CDR3, the DNA is TGTGCCAGCAGTGGGAGACAGGGGAATCAATACAATGAGCAGTTCTTC.

CDR3 in DNA: TGTGCCAGCTCACCATCGGGTTCGTACCAAGAGACCCAGTACTTC. As protein: CASSPSGSYQETQYF. The rearrangement links TRBV18 to TRBJ2-5; D remains ambiguous. Between the trimmed V and J ends, which lost 2 bases and 0 bases, there was a span of 10 bases. CDR3 length: 15 residues. Looked up from germline, CDR1 is KGHSH and CDR2 is LQKENI.

This clone was observed a handful of times. The J gene is TRBJ1-1, the V gene TRBV29-1; D gene unclear. Deletions cut 4 bases from V and 6 bases from J, with 6 bases between. The CDR3 contains 10 residues. CDR1 is SQVTM and CDR2 is ANQGSEA in the germline V gene. The CDR3 protein is CSVADAEAFF. In DNA, the CDR3 is TGCAGCGTTGCAGACGCTGAAGCTTTCTTT.

The rearrangement links TRBV7-9 to TRBJ2-7; D remains unclear. This CDR3 spans 14 amino acids. Trimming took 6 bases from V and 4 from J, leaving 16 bases between them. CDR1 is SEHNR and CDR2 is FQNEAQ in the germline V gene (reference sequence). Here the CDR3 reads CASSFDSIRYEQYF. In DNA, the CDR3 is TGTGCCAGCAGTTTCGACTCCATCAGATACGAGCAGTACTTC.

The V gene is TRBV18, the J gene TRBJ2-3, with a weak D call TRBD1 (5 bases). Germline V lookup: CDR1 KGHSH, CDR2 LQKENI. CDR3 length: 15 amino acids. Trimming pared 3 bases from V and 3 bases from J, leaving 13 bases between. Written as DNA, the CDR3 is TGTGCCAGCTCACCTCACCCCCGACAGACAGATACGCAGTATTTT. Protein: CASSPHPRQTDTQYF.

The chain uses TRBV27 and TRBJ1-4; 7 bases match TRBD1. Germline V gene data show CDR1 as MNHEY and CDR2 as SMNVEV (reference sequence). The CDR3 runs to 14 residues. Trimming removed 5 bases from V and 5 bases from J; junction bases left unmatched: 5. In DNA form, the CDR3 reads TGTGCCAGCAGTCCCCGACAGGGAAATGAAAAACTGTTTTTT. It codes for CASSPRQGNEKLFF. Together with reference TRBV27 and TRBJ1-4, the CDR3 gives the full variable domain: EAQVTQNPRYLITVTGKKLTVTCSQNMNHEYMSWYRQDPGLGLRQIYYSMNVEVTDKGDVPEGYKVSRKEKRNFPLILESPSPNQTSLYFCASSPRQGNEKLFFGSGTQLSVL.

The chain couples TRBV18 to TRBJ2-2, with 7 bases matching TRBD2. The CDR3 sequence is 15 residues long. Germline-derived CDR1 and CDR2 are KGHSH and LQKENI. Trimming removed 3 bases from V and 4 bases from J; junction bases left unmatched: 5. CDR3 in amino acids: CASSPTGTTTGELFF. As DNA, the CDR3 is TGTGCCAGCTCACCGACCGGGACTACCACCGGGGAGCTGTTTTTT.

The V gene is TRBV29-1, the J gene TRBJ1-1, with TRBD1 matching over 7 bases. CDR1 SQVTM and CDR2 ANQGSEA come from the germline V gene. There are 15 residues in the CDR3. V shed 4 bases and J 1 base; nucleotides not matched to a gene: 9. The CDR3 DNA reads TGCAGCGTTGCCCCGGGACAGAGCCCGAACACTGAAGCTTTCTTT. Translating it yields CSVAPGQSPNTEAFF.

This clone came up a few times. The chain joins TRBV19 to TRBJ2-2; TRBD1 might be the D (6 bases). The CDR3 runs to 16 residues. V dropped 9 bases and J dropped 2 bases, with 19 bases sitting between them. Per germline, CDR1 LNHDA and CDR2 SQIVND (reference sequence). This CDR3 reads CASRTDSPINTGELFF. The CDR3 DNA sequence: TGTGCCAGCAGGACGGACAGCCCAATCAACACCGGGGAGCTGTTTTTT. Full variable domain (rest looked up from reference TRBV19 and TRBJ2-2): DGGITQSPKYLFRKEGQNVTLSCEQNLNHDAMYWYRQDPGQGLRLIYYSQIVNDFQKGDIAEGYSVSREKKESFPLTVTSAQKNPTAFYLCASRTDSPINTGELFFGEGSRLTVL.

The J gene is TRBJ2-2, the V gene TRBV19, with TRBD1 as a possible D gene (6 bases). The CDR3 runs to 13 residues. V was cut by 5 bases and J by 6 bases, with 10 bases left in between. CDR1 and CDR2 from the germline V gene are LNHDA and SQIVND (reference sequence). The CDR3 spells CASSVQGSGELFF. CDR3 nucleotide sequence: TGTGCCAGTAGTGTTCAGGGGTCCGGGGAGCTGTTTTTT. Full variable domain (remainder filled in from reference TRBV19 and TRBJ2-2): DGGITQSPKYLFRKEGQNVTLSCEQNLNHDAMYWYRQDPGQGLRLIYYSQIVNDFQKGDIAEGYSVSREKKESFPLTVTSAQKNPTAFYLCASSVQGSGELFFGEGSRLTVL.

The chain is built from TRBV18 and TRBJ2-7; TRBD1 matches 9 bases. With 4 bases clipped from V and 5 bases from J, the junction kept 12 bases outside the gene matches. Germline CDR1 KGHSH, CDR2 LQKENI. The CDR3 has 16 amino acids. The CDR3, as DNA: TGTGCCAGCTCACGCAACACCGGGACAGGGAAGAACGAGCAGTACTTC. This sequence encodes CASSRNTGTGKNEQYF.

This clone was counted between two and nine times. The chain is built from TRBV25-1 and TRBJ1-4; 8 bases agree with TRBD1. There are 17 residues in the CDR3. Per the germline V gene, CDR1 is MGHDK and CDR2 is SYGVNS. V trimming: 1 base; J trimming: 1 base; junction bases outside the gene matches: 5. DNA for the CDR3: TGTGCCAGCAGTGAATTGGGGACAGGACAAACTAATGAAAAACTGTTTTTT. Its protein product is CASSELGTGQTNEKLFF.

V usage is TRBV6-4 and J usage is TRBJ2-6; D tentatively reads TRBD1 or TRBD2 (6 bases each). Trimming removed 4 bases at V and 0 bases at J, with 16 bases between. CDR3 size: 18 residues. Per the germline V gene, CDR1 is MRHNA and CDR2 is SNTAGT. DNA of the CDR3: TGTGCCAGCAGTGTAGCGGCGGGACACCACTCTGGGGCCAACGTCCTGACTTTC. Amino acids: CASSVAAGHHSGANVLTF.

The chain couples TRBV5-4 to TRBJ2-1, with 9 positions matching TRBD2. Trimming cost V 0 bases and J 1 base; bases outside gene matches: 8. The germline gives CDR1 SGHNT, CDR2 YYREEE (reference sequence). CDR3 length equals 18 residues. The CDR3: CASSLGIAGVGSYNEQFF. Here the CDR3 DNA reads TGTGCCAGCAGCTTGGGAATAGCGGGAGTAGGGTCCTACAATGAGCAGTTCTTC.

This chain uses TRBV7-9 with TRBJ1-6; D gene unclear. V lost 4 bases and J lost 10, with 14 bases in between. The germline V gene has CDR1 SEHNR and CDR2 FQNEAQ (reference sequence). The CDR3 is 14 residues long. The CDR3 DNA follows: TGTGCCAGCAGCTCCCTGGATATGGGCTCACCCCTCCACTTT. This translates into CASSSLDMGSPLHF.